There are a few counts of the clone carrying this T cell receptor (beta chain). This CDR3 has 14 residues. Germline CDR1 and CDR2: MNHEY and SMNVEV (reference sequence). Trimming removed 3 bases from V and 8 bases from J, with 13 bases in between. Authors' analysis steps: Nucleated cell number was recorded as an estimate derived from reference gene primer amplification. TCRdb's table, derived via immunoSEQ multiplex PCR, lists solely in-frame clones and lacks some. V, J and clone size reflect that table, while D and trimming were determined from the DNA. The data contain more than 90,000 clones, about 85% of them singletons. This specimen comes from a study of blood T cell repertoires in COVID-19. As for the study in general: Material from acute and convalescent COVID-19 was sourced from the United States, Italy and Spain. T cells, B-cell-depleted T cells, or PBMCs supplied cDNA or gDNA.

The rearrangement links TRBV27 to TRBJ1-4, with D uncertain. This clonotype was obtained from a woman in her 70s with active or convalescent COVID-19. Source material: peripheral blood. The CDR3 DNA is TGTGCCAGCAGTTTTCACGGGGTAGGAGAAAAACTGTTTTTT. Translating gives CASSFHGVGEKLFF.